This TCR beta chain stems from a study of T cells of healthy individuals. From the 5' RACE reads, TCRdb called clonotypes with MiXCR, one entry per CDR3 protein. The sample consists of about 60,000 distinct CDR3 sequences, 15% to 20% of them appearing once. The CDR3 spans 17 residues. Per the germline V gene, CDR1 is ENHRY and CDR2 is SYGVKD. Trimming removed 0 bases from V and 5 bases from J; junction bases left unmatched: 9. V and J are TRBV10-3 and TRBJ2-1; 8 nucleotides agree with TRBD1. This clonotype was obtained from a human donor in good health. CDR3 sequence reads: CAISESMLDRDHNEQFF. The DNA of the CDR3 is TGTGCCATCAGTGAGTCGATGTTGGACAGGGACCACAATGAGCAGTTCTTC.